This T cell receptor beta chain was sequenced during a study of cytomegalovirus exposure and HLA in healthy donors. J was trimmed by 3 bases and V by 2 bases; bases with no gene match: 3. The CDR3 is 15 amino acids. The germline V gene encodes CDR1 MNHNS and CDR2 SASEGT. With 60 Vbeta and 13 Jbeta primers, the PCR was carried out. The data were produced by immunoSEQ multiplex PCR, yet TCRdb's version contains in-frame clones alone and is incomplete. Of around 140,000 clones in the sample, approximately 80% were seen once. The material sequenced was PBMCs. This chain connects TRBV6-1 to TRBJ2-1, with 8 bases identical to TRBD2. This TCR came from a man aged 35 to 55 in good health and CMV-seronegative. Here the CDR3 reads CASSERGGNYNEQFF. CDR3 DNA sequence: TGTGCCAGCAGTGAACGGGGGGGAAACTACAATGAGCAGTTCTTC.